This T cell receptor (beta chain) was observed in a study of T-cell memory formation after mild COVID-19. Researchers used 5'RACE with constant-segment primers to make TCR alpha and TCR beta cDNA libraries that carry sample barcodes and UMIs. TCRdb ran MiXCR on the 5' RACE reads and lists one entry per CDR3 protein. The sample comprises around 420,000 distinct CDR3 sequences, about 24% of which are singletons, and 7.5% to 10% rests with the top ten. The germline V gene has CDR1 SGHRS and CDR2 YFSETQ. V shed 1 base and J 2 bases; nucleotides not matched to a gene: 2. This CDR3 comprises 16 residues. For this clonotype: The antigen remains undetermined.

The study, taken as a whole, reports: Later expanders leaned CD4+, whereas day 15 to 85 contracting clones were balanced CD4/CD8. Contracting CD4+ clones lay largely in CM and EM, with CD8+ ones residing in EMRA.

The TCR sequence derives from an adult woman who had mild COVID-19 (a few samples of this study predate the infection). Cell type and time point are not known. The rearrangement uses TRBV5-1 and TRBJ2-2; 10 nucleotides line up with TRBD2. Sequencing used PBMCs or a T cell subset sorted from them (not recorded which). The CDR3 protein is CASSLTSGDNTGELFF. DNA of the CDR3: TGCGCCAGCAGCTTGACTAGCGGGGACAACACCGGGGAGCTGTTTTTT.